This T cell receptor beta chain came from a study of cytomegalovirus exposure and HLA in healthy donors. General observations from the study: CMV serostatus alone was available as immune exposure information. The study designated roughly 160 TCR beta chains cytomegalovirus-associated. TCR beta sequences numbering some 17,000 were associated with HLA alleles at 0.05 false discovery rate in a later analysis.

Each of the donors was a healthy bone marrow donor. As regards this clone: What it binds is unknown.

The length of the CDR3 is 13 residues. Trimming took 1 base from V and 7 from J, leaving 12 bases between them. Looked up from germline, CDR1 is SGHRS and CDR2 is YFSETQ. A multiplex PCR was run with 60 Vbeta primers and 13 Jbeta primers. Profiling relied on immunoSEQ multiplex PCR, and the TCRdb table lists in-frame clones only, not all of them. The data contain around 130,000 clones, 65% to 80% of them singletons. The receptor's source is a man between 18 and 29 years old in good health and CMV-seropositive. J is TRBJ2-7 and V is TRBV5-1; possibly TRBD2 for D (5 bases). The sample taken for sequencing was PBMCs. In DNA form, the CDR3 reads TGCGCCAGCAGCTTGACCCGGGATTTGGAGCAGTACTTC. Its translation is CASSLTRDLEQYF. Together with reference TRBV5-1 and TRBJ2-7, the CDR3 gives the full variable domain: KAGVTQTPRYLIKTRGQQVTLSCSPISGHRSVSWYQQTPGQGLQFLFEYFSETQRNKGNFPGRFSGRQFSNSRSEMNVSTLELGDSALYLCASSLTRDLEQYFGPGTRLTVT.